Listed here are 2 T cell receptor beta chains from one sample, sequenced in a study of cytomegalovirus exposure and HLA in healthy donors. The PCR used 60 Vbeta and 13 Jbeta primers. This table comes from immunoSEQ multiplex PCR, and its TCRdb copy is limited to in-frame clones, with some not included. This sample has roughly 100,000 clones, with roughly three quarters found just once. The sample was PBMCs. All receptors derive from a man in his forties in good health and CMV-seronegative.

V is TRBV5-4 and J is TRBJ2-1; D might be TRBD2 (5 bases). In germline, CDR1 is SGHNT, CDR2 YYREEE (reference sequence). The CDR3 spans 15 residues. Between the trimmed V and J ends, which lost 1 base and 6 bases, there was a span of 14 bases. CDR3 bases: TGTGCCAGCAGCTTGTTGAGCGGTATTCTCAATGAGCAGTTCTTC. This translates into CASSLLSGILNEQFF. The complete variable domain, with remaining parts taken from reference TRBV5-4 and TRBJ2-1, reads ETGVTQSPTHLIKTRGQQVTLRCSSQSGHNTVSWYQQALGQGPQFIFQYYREEENGRGNFPPRFSGLQFPNYSSELNVNALELDDSALYLCASSLLSGILNEQFFGPGTRLTVL.

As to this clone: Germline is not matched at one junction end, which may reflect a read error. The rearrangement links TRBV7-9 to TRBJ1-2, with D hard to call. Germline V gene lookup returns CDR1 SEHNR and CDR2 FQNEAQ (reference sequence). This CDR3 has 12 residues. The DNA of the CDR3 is TGTTCCAGCAGCTTGGAAGGGAGCGGCTACACCTTC. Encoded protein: CSSSLEGSGYTF. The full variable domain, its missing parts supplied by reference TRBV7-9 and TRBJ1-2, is DTGVSQNPRHKITKRGQNVTFRCDPISEHNRLYWYRQTLGQGPEFLTYFQNEAQLEKSRLLSDRFSAERPKGSFSTLEIQRTEQGDSAMYLCSSSLEGSGYTFGSGTRLTVV.